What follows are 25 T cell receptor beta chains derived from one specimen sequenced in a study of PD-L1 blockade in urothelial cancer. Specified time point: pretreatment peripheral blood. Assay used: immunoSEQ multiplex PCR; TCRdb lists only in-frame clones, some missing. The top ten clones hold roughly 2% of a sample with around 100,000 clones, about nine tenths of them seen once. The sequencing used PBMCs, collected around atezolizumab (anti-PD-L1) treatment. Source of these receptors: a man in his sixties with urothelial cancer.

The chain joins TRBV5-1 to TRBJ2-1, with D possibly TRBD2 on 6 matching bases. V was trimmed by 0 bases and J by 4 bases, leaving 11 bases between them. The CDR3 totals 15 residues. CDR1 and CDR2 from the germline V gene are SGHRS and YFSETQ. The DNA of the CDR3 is TGCGCCAGCAGCTTGGGGCCGGAGGGATACAATGAGCAGTTCTTC. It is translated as CASSLGPEGYNEQFF.

The CDR3 DNA reads as TGTGCCAGCAGCTTGCCCGGGACTGCCTACAATGAGCAGTTCTTC. It codes for CASSLPGTAYNEQFF. The chain recombines TRBV5-6 with TRBJ2-1; tentatively, D is TRBD2 (6 bases). The CDR3 sequence is 15 residues long. Germline V gene data show CDR1 as SGHDT and CDR2 as YYEEEE. V dropped 1 base and J dropped 2 bases, with 10 bases sitting between them. Looking up the rest from reference TRBV5-6 and TRBJ2-1 gives the full variable domain: DAGVTQSPTHLIKTRGQQVTLRCSPKSGHDTVSWYQQALGQGPQFIFQYYEEEERQRGNFPDRFSGHQFPNYSSELNVNALLLGDSALYLCASSLPGTAYNEQFFGPGTRLTVL.

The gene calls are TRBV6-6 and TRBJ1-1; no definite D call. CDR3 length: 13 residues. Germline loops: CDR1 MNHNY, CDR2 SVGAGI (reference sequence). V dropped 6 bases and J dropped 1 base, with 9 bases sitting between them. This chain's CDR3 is CASSLAGNTEAFF. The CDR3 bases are TGTGCCAGCAGCCTCGCAGGGAACACTGAAGCTTTCTTT.

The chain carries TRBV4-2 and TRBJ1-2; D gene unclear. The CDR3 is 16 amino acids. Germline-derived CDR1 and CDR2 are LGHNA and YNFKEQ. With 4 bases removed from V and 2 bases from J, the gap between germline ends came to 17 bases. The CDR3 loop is CASSPEGADMNYGYTF. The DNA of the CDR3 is TGTGCCAGCAGCCCGGAGGGTGCAGATATGAACTATGGCTACACCTTC.

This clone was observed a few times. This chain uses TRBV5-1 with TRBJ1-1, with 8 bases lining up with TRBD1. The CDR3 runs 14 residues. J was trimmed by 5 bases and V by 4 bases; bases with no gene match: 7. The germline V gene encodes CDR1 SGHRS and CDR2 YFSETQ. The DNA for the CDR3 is TGCGCCAGCAGCCCTACGGACAGGGAGACTGAAGCTTTCTTT. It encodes CASSPTDRETEAFF. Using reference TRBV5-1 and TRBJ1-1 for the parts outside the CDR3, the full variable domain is KAGVTQTPRYLIKTRGQQVTLSCSPISGHRSVSWYQQTPGQGLQFLFEYFSETQRNKGNFPGRFSGRQFSNSRSEMNVSTLELGDSALYLCASSPTDRETEAFFGQGTRLTVV.

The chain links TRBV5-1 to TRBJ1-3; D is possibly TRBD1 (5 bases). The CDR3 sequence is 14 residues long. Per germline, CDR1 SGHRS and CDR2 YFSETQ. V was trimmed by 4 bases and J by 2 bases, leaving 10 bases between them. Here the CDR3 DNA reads TGCGCCAGCAGCGGCGGGGACCCTGGAAACACCATATATTTT. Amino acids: CASSGGDPGNTIYF.

CDR3 in amino acids: CASSTQGGEQYF. CDR3 DNA sequence: TGTGCCAGCTCAACGCAGGGTGGGGAGCAGTACTTC. V and J are TRBV6-5 and TRBJ2-7; D might be TRBD1 (5 bases). Per the germline V gene, CDR1 is MNHEY and CDR2 is SVGAGI. The CDR3 runs to 12 residues. V lost 8 bases and J lost 7, with 15 bases in between.

CDR3 in DNA: TGTGCCTCCCGCCTCCTACCGGATGAGAGGGGAGGCGAGCAGTACTTC. This encodes CASRLLPDERGGEQYF. The chain links TRBV10-3 to TRBJ2-7; possibly TRBD2 for D (6 bases). Trimming shortened V by 11 bases and J by 6 bases, and 29 bases separated the two germline ends. Germline V gene lookup returns CDR1 ENHRY and CDR2 SYGVKD. The CDR3 runs 16 residues.

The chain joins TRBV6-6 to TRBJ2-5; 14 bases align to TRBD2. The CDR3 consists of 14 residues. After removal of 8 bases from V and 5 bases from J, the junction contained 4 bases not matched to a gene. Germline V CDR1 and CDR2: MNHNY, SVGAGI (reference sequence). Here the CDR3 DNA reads TGTGCCAGCTCCGGGACTAGCGGGGGTGAGACCCAGTACTTC. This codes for CASSGTSGGETQYF.

The CDR3: CASSSDRTYEQYF. Written as DNA, the CDR3 is TGTGCCAGCAGCTCGGACAGGACCTACGAGCAGTACTTC. The chain couples TRBV5-4 to TRBJ2-7; 7 nucleotides match TRBD1. This CDR3 region has 13 residues. V lost 3 bases, J lost 2 bases, and 2 bases stayed unmatched. Germline loops: CDR1 SGHNT, CDR2 YYREEE (reference sequence).

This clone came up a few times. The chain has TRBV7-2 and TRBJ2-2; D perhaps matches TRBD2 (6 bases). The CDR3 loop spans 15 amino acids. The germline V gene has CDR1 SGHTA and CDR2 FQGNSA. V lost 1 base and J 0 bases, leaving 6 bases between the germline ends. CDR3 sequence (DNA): TGTGCCAGCAGCTTAGGGGGGGCGAACACCGGGGAGCTGTTTTTT. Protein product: CASSLGGANTGELFF.

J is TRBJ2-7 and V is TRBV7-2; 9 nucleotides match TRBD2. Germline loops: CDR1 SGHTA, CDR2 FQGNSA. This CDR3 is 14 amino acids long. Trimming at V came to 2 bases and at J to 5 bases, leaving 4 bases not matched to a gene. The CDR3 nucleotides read TGTGCCAGCAGCTTACCAGGACTAGCGAACGAGCAGTACTTC. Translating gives CASSLPGLANEQYF.

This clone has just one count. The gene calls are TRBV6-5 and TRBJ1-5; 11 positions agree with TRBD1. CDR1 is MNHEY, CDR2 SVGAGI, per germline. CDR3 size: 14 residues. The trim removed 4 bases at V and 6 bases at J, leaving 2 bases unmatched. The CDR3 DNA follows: TGTGCCAGCAGTTCCGGGACAGGGGGTCAGCCCCAGCATTTT. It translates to CASSSGTGGQPQHF.

CDR3 amino acids: CASSLGDQETQYF. The CDR3 DNA sequence: TGTGCCAGCAGCTTGGGCGACCAAGAGACCCAGTACTTC. The V gene is TRBV7-6, the J gene TRBJ2-5; D is uncertain. CDR1 and CDR2 (germline): SGHVS, FNYEAQ. The V and J ends lost 3 bases and 0 bases respectively, with 5 bases between them. This CDR3 region has 13 residues.

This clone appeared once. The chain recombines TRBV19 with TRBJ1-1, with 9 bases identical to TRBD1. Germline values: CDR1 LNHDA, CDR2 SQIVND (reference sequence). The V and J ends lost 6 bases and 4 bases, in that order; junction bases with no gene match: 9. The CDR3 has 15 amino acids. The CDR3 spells CASRGLGQGPTEAFF. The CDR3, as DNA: TGTGCCAGTAGGGGACTGGGACAGGGTCCCACTGAAGCTTTCTTT.

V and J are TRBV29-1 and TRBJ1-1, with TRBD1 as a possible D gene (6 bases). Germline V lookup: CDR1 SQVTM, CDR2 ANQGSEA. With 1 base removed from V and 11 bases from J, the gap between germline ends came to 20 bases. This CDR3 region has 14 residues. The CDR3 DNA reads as TGCAGCGTTGAAGGGCAGACCCAGGGGCTTAGGGCTTTCTTT. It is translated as CSVEGQTQGLRAFF.

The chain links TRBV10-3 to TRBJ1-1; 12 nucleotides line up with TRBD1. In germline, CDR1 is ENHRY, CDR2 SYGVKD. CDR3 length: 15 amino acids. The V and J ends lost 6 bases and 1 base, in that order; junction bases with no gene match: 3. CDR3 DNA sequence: TGTGCCATCAGGGGGACAGGGGGCCCGAACACTGAAGCTTTCTTT. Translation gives CAIRGTGGPNTEAFF.

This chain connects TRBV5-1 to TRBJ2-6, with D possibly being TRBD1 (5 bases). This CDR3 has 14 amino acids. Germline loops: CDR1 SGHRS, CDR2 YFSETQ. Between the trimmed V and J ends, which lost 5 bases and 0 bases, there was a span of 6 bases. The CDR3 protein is CASRDSSGANVLTF. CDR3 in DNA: TGCGCCAGCAGAGACAGCTCTGGGGCCAACGTCCTGACTTTC.

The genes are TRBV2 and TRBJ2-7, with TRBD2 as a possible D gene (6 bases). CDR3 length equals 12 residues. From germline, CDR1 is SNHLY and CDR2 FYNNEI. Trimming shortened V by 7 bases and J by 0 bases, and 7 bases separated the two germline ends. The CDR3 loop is CASTGLSYEQYF. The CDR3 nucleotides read TGTGCCAGCACGGGACTCTCCTACGAGCAGTACTTC.

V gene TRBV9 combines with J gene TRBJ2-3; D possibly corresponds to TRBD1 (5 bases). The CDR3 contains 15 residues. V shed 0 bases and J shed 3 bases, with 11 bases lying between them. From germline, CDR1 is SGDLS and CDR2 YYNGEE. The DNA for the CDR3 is TGTGCCAGCAGCGTAGAAGGGGCGCGAACAGATACGCAGTATTTT. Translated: CASSVEGARTDTQYF.

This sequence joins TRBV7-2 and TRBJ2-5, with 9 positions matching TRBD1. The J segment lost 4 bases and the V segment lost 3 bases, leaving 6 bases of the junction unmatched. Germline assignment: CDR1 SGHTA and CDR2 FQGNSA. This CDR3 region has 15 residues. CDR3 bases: TGTGCCAGCAGCTTTTATCAACAGGGGGCAGAGACCCAGTACTTC. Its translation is CASSFYQQGAETQYF.

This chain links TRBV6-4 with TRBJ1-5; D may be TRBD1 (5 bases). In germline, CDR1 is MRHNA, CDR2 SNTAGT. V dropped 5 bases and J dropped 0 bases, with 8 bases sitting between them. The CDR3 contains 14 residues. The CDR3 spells CASSPTVSNQPQHF. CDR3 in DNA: TGTGCCAGCAGTCCGACAGTTAGCAATCAGCCCCAGCATTTT.

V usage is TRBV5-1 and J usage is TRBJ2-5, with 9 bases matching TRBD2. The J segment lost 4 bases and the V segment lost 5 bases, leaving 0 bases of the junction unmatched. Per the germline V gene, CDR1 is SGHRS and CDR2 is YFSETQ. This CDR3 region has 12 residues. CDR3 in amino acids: CASRRGGETQYF. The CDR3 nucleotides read TGCGCCAGCAGGCGGGGGGGAGAGACCCAGTACTTC.

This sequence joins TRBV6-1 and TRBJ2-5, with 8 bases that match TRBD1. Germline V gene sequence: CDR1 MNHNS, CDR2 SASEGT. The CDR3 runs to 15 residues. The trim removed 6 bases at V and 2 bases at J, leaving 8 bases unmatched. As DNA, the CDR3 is TGTGCCAGCAGGCTAGACAGGGGTCAACAAGAGACCCAGTACTTC. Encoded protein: CASRLDRGQQETQYF.

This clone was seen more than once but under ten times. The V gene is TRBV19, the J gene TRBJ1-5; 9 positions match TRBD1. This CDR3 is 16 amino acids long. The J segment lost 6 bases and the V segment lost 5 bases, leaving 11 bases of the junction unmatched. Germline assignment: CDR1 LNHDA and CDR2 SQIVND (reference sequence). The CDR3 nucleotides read TGTGCCAGTAGTCCGGGACAGGGAGAAGCTATTCAGCCCCAGCATTTT. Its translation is CASSPGQGEAIQPQHF.